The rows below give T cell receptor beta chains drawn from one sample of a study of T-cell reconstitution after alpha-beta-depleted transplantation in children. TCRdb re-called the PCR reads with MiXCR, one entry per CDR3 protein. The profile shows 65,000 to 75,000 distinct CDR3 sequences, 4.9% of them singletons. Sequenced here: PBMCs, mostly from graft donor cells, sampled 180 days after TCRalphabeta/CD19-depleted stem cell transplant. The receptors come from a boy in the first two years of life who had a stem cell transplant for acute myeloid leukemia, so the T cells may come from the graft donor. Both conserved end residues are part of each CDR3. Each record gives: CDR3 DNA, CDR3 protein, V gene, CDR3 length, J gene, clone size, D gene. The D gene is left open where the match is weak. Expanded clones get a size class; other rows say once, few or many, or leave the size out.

CDR3 DNA: TGTGCCAGCAGCTTAAGGGGCAGGGTGGCTTTCTTT
CDR3 protein: CASSLRGRVAFF
V gene: TRBV11-3
CDR3 length: 12
J gene: TRBJ1-1
clone size: many
D gene: NA

CDR3 DNA: TGCAGCGTTGGGGGGAACTATGGCTACACCTTC
CDR3 protein: CSVGGNYGYTF
V gene: TRBV29-1
CDR3 length: 11
J gene: TRBJ1-2
clone size: many
D gene: NA

CDR3 DNA: TGCAGCGTTACGAACGAACCTTTAGTCGCAGATACGCAGTATTTT
CDR3 protein: CSVTNEPLVADTQYF
V gene: TRBV29-1
CDR3 length: 15
J gene: TRBJ2-3
clone size: many
D gene: NA

CDR3 DNA: TGTGCCAGCAGCCAAGATTATTTGGGAGGGGTGAACACCGGGGAGCTGTTTTTT
CDR3 protein: CASSQDYLGGVNTGELFF
V gene: TRBV3-1
CDR3 length: 18
J gene: TRBJ2-2
clone size: many
D gene: TRBD2

CDR3 DNA: TGCGCCAGCAGCTTGGACCCAAGGGCAGCCGTTGAAAAACTGTTTTTT
CDR3 protein: CASSLDPRAAVEKLFF
V gene: TRBV5-1
CDR3 length: 16
J gene: TRBJ1-4
clone size: many
D gene: NA

CDR3 DNA: TGCAGCGCTGACAGGGGTCTTGGTGAAGCTTTCTTT
CDR3 protein: CSADRGLGEAFF
V gene: TRBV29-1
CDR3 length: 12
J gene: TRBJ1-1
clone size: many
D gene: TRBD1

CDR3 DNA: TGCAGCGGAGTTACAGGGAACACTGAAGCTTTCTTT
CDR3 protein: CSGVTGNTEAFF
V gene: TRBV29-1
CDR3 length: 12
J gene: TRBJ1-1
clone size: many
D gene: NA

CDR3 DNA: TGCGCCAGCAGCCACACTAGCGGACGAAACAATGAGCAGTTCTTC
CDR3 protein: CASSHTSGRNNEQFF
V gene: TRBV4-3
CDR3 length: 15
J gene: TRBJ2-1
clone size: many
D gene: TRBD2

CDR3 DNA: TGTGCCAGCAGCTTGAGAGGAACCGTACCTCAAGAGACCCAGTACTTC
CDR3 protein: CASSLRGTVPQETQYF
V gene: TRBV5-5
CDR3 length: 16
J gene: TRBJ2-5
clone size: many
D gene: NA

CDR3 DNA: TGTGCCAGTTGGAGGGGGACAGGGATAGGCAATGAGCAGTTCTTC
CDR3 protein: CASWRGTGIGNEQFF
V gene: TRBV6-1
CDR3 length: 15
J gene: TRBJ2-1
clone size: NA
D gene: TRBD1

CDR3 DNA: TGTGCCAGCAGCTTACGGATCACAGATACGCAGTATTTT
CDR3 protein: CASSLRITDTQYF
V gene: TRBV7-2
CDR3 length: 13
J gene: TRBJ2-3
clone size: many
D gene: NA

CDR3 DNA: TGCAGTGCTCCAGCCCGGACTAGCGGAACGGCCCAGTACTTC
CDR3 protein: CSAPARTSGTAQYF
V gene: TRBV20-1
CDR3 length: 14
J gene: TRBJ2-5
clone size: many
D gene: TRBD2

CDR3 DNA: TGTGCCAGCAGCTTAGACCCCGGGACAGGGGTCTACGAGCAGTACTTC
CDR3 protein: CASSLDPGTGVYEQYF
V gene: TRBV13
CDR3 length: 16
J gene: TRBJ2-7
clone size: many
D gene: TRBD1

CDR3 DNA: TGTGCCAGCAGCTTCGGGAGCGGGGGGCCTACGCAGTATTTT
CDR3 protein: CASSFGSGGPTQYF
V gene: TRBV7-2
CDR3 length: 14
J gene: TRBJ2-3
clone size: many
D gene: TRBD2

CDR3 DNA: TGTGCCATCAGTGACAGGCAGGGGGGGGGCCAAGAGACCCAGTACTTC
CDR3 protein: CAISDRQGGGQETQYF
V gene: TRBV10-3
CDR3 length: 16
J gene: TRBJ2-5
clone size: many
D gene: NA

CDR3 DNA: TGTGCCAGTACCCCTTCCTATTATAGCAATCAGCCCCAGCATTTT
CDR3 protein: CASTPSYYSNQPQHF
V gene: TRBV19
CDR3 length: 15
J gene: TRBJ1-5
clone size: NA
D gene: NA

CDR3 DNA: TGTGCCAGCAGTCCAGGACAAGAGACCCAGTACTTC
CDR3 protein: CASSPGQETQYF
V gene: TRBV12-3/TRBV12-4
CDR3 length: 12
J gene: TRBJ2-5
clone size: many
D gene: NA

CDR3 DNA: TGTGCCAGCAGTTATAGGCCCCCCGGGGCAGGCACTGAAGCTTTCTTT
CDR3 protein: CASSYRPPGAGTEAFF
V gene: TRBV28
CDR3 length: 16
J gene: TRBJ1-1
clone size: NA
D gene: NA

CDR3 DNA: TGTGCCAGCAGTCCGCGCCTGGGACTGGGAAATGAGCAGTTCTTC
CDR3 protein: CASSPRLGLGNEQFF
V gene: TRBV12-3/TRBV12-4
CDR3 length: 15
J gene: TRBJ2-1
clone size: many
D gene: NA

CDR3 DNA: TGTGCCAGTAGTCCCGCCTGGGGACCCATGAACACTGAAGCTTTCTTT
CDR3 protein: CASSPAWGPMNTEAFF
V gene: TRBV19
CDR3 length: 16
J gene: TRBJ1-1
clone size: few
D gene: NA

CDR3 DNA: TGTGCCAGCAGCCAAGATTCGACGGGGAGCTCCTACAATGAGCAGTTCTTC
CDR3 protein: CASSQDSTGSSYNEQFF
V gene: TRBV3-1
CDR3 length: 17
J gene: TRBJ2-1
clone size: many
D gene: NA

CDR3 DNA: TGTGCCAGCAGCTGGCCGGGACAGGGTTACGAGCAGTACTTC
CDR3 protein: CASSWPGQGYEQYF
V gene: TRBV5-6
CDR3 length: 14
J gene: TRBJ2-7
clone size: many
D gene: TRBD1

CDR3 DNA: TGTGCCAGTAGTAGAAGGGCCACCGGGGAGCTGTTTTTT
CDR3 protein: CASSRRATGELFF
V gene: TRBV19
CDR3 length: 13
J gene: TRBJ2-2
clone size: few
D gene: NA

CDR3 DNA: TGTGCCAGCAGCTCGCGACAGGGCAACTTTCAAGAGACCCAGTACTTC
CDR3 protein: CASSSRQGNFQETQYF
V gene: TRBV11-2
CDR3 length: 16
J gene: TRBJ2-5
clone size: many
D gene: TRBD1

CDR3 DNA: TGTGCCAGCAGCTTATCGGGGGGAGGGGTGGCCACCATATATTTT
CDR3 protein: CASSLSGGGVATIYF
V gene: TRBV7-2
CDR3 length: 15
J gene: TRBJ1-3
clone size: many
D gene: NA

CDR3 DNA: TGTGCCAGCACCGGGGGGGCGAATGAGCAGTTCTTC
CDR3 protein: CASTGGANEQFF
V gene: TRBV12-3/TRBV12-4
CDR3 length: 12
J gene: TRBJ2-1
clone size: many
D gene: TRBD2

CDR3 DNA: TGTGCCAGCAGCCAAGCCCTTTCGACAGGGCTAAGGGACTTC
CDR3 protein: CASSQALSTGLRDF
V gene: TRBV14
CDR3 length: 14
J gene: TRBJ1-2
clone size: many
D gene: TRBD1

CDR3 DNA: TGTGCCAGCACCGGGGTAGGGGGCACTGAAGCTTTCTTT
CDR3 protein: CASTGVGGTEAFF
V gene: TRBV9
CDR3 length: 13
J gene: TRBJ1-1
clone size: many
D gene: NA

CDR3 DNA: TGCAGCGTTAACCTTAGCGGGGGGCCCACCTACGAGCAGTACTTC
CDR3 protein: CSVNLSGGPTYEQYF
V gene: TRBV29-1
CDR3 length: 15
J gene: TRBJ2-7
clone size: many
D gene: TRBD2

CDR3 DNA: TGTGCCAGTGGTCTAGCGGGGTACAATGAGCAGTTCTTC
CDR3 protein: CASGLAGYNEQFF
V gene: TRBV11-2
CDR3 length: 13
J gene: TRBJ2-1
clone size: NA
D gene: TRBD2

CDR3 DNA: TGTGCCACCAGTGATTACGGACAGACTAGCACAGATACGCAGTATTTT
CDR3 protein: CATSDYGQTSTDTQYF
V gene: TRBV24-1
CDR3 length: 16
J gene: TRBJ2-3
clone size: many
D gene: NA

CDR3 DNA: TGTGCCAGCAGCCCGAAGACTAGAGGGAACACCGGGGAGCTGTTTTTT
CDR3 protein: CASSPKTRGNTGELFF
V gene: TRBV7-2
CDR3 length: 16
J gene: TRBJ2-2
clone size: many
D gene: NA

CDR3 DNA: TGTGCCAGCAGACAAGCCCCCGGGACAGGGGAAGAGACCCAGTACTTC
CDR3 protein: CASRQAPGTGEETQYF
V gene: TRBV11-3
CDR3 length: 16
J gene: TRBJ2-5
clone size: many
D gene: TRBD1